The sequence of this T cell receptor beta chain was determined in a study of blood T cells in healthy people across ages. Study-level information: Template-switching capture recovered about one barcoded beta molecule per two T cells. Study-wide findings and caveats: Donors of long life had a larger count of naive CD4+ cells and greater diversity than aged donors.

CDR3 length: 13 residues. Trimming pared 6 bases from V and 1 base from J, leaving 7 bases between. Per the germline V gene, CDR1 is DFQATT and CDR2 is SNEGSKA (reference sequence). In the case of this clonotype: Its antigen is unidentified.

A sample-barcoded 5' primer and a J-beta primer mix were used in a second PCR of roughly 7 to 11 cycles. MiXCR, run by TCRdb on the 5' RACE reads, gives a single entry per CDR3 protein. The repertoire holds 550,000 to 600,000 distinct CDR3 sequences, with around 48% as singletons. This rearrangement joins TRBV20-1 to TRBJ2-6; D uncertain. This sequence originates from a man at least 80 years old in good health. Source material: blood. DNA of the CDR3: TGCAGTGCCGGGTCTTCTGGGGCCAACGTCCTGACTTTC. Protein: CSAGSSGANVLTF.